This passage covers 2 T cell receptor beta chains from one sample sequenced in a study of PD-L1 blockade in urothelial cancer. Data came from immunoSEQ multiplex PCR; TCRdb stores just in-frame clones and leaves some out. The sample holds fewer than 45,000 clones, approximately 34% seen once. The sample here was tumor tissue, taken before atezolizumab (anti-PD-L1) treatment. The receptor source for this set is a man in his 60s with urothelial cancer.

This clone was counted between two and nine times. The V gene is TRBV28, the J gene TRBJ1-2, with unresolved D. The CDR3 extends over 13 amino acids. Trimming left V 4 bases short and J 8 bases short, with 14 bases between. In germline, CDR1 is MDHEN, CDR2 SYDVKM. The CDR3 DNA reads as TGTGCCAGCAGTTCACCCCCAGAGATCGGCTACACCTTC. This translates into CASSSPPEIGYTF.

This sequence joins TRBV27 and TRBJ1-5; D is undetermined. CDR3 size: 14 residues. The germline V gene has CDR1 MNHEY and CDR2 SMNVEV (reference sequence). Trimming left V 8 bases short and J 6 bases short, with 17 bases between. Written as DNA, the CDR3 is TGTGCCAGCTCCTTCGGAGGGATAGGTCAGCCCCAGCATTTT. Translating gives CASSFGGIGQPQHF.